The clone carrying this T cell receptor (beta chain) was recorded many times. What it binds is unknown. This entry comes from a study of T cells in Graves' hyperthyroidism and ophthalmopathy. Overall study context: The blood sample was taken at first diagnosis, before treatment began.

Across 18 months, stable Graves' hyperthyroidism was marked by no progression to ophthalmopathy. Not enrolled were patients with uncontrolled infection, other autoimmune disease, pregnancy or lactation. Overall study results and limits: Prediction of ophthalmopathy progression came a median approximately 6 months pre-onset.

Researchers amplified the TCR beta CDR3 regions from RNA transcripts. The HTBI set primed first-round TCR CDR3 RT-PCR. TCRdb itself ran the multiplex PCR reads through MiXCR, one entry per CDR3 protein. The sample lists around 520,000 distinct CDR3 sequences; around 15% were seen once. The CDR3 consists of 14 residues. In germline, CDR1 is SNHLY, CDR2 FYNNEI. Trimming shortened V by 6 bases and J by 2 bases, and 8 bases separated the two germline ends. The V and J genes are TRBV2 and TRBJ2-6; the D gene is possibly TRBD1 (6 bases). Sequenced sample: blood. This clonotype was obtained from a woman aged 18-35 years with Graves' hyperthyroidism. The CDR3 region has the DNA TGTGCCAGCAGGGACAGCACTGGGGCCAACGTCCTGACTTTC. It yields the protein CASRDSTGANVLTF.